This T cell receptor beta chain was identified during a study of T cell responses to AZD1222 COVID-19 vaccine. Study summary: Some second doses came at about 4 weeks and others at about 12 weeks; these were pooled.

Data came from immunoSEQ multiplex PCR; TCRdb stores just in-frame clones and leaves some out. The sample yields about 130,000 clones, roughly 90% seen once. A word on this clone: Its antigen is unknown.

Trimming took 5 bases from V and 7 from J, leaving 21 bases between them. The CDR3 consists of 15 residues. Germline CDR1 reads SGHAT; CDR2 reads FQNNGV. Study-wide results and caveats: Seropositivity was recorded at baseline in only a handful of AZD1222 recipients. Repertoire sampling was restricted to post-peak T cell response timepoints.

The receptor comes from an adult in good health. Here the sequenced sample was peripheral blood, taken on day 0 of AZD1222 vaccination. V is TRBV11-2 and J is TRBJ2-7, with a tentative D call TRBD2 (6 bases). CDR3 loop: CASSLEGGLAGEQYF. DNA for the CDR3: TGTGCCAGCAGCCTGGAGGGCGGGCTAGCAGGGGAGCAGTACTTC.